The present T cell receptor (beta chain) was sequenced within a study of shared clonotypes between healthy human individuals (dated by TCRdb to the early 2020s). The study in broad terms: The cohort comprised a couple of women and a few men aged 18 to 49 years. Different laboratories and diverse techniques were used to prepare libraries and sequence TCR repertoires, to increase sequencing depth and limit assay-specific biases. For each donor, CD4 naive and CD4 memory were each run on three plates, CD8 naive on two plates, and CD8 memory on one plate. Per donor, leukapheresis produced somewhere between about 0.9 and 9 billion PBMCs. Blood TCR repertoires of roughly 5 healthy adults were deeply sequenced to estimate repertoire size and the extent of clonotype sharing between individuals. Study-wide conclusions, independent of this receptor: Pairwise subsampling indicated that sequencing depth was expected to affect the degree of clonotype sharing among donors. Clonotypes shared by all four sorted-subset donors showed higher generation probabilities than non-shared clonotypes. Because the study included only a small number of donors, the genetic and exposure-history diversity represented was limited. Sampling was restricted to blood, and TCR repertoires in tissues likely differ from the TCR repertoires found in blood. Rarefaction of sorted-subset datasets indicated incomplete sequencing despite the large sequencing depth. Naive subsets generally had larger estimated clonotype richness than memory subsets. When several donors were compared, the shared fraction of clonotypes was roughly 5% for naive CD4, approximately 3.3% for naive CD8, 2% to 2.5% for memory CD4, and roughly 0.4% for memory CD8.

As to this clone: Which antigen it targets is not known. No much larger clonotype is one base removed from it; base qualities were not supplied.

Using the deep immunoSEQ assay, multiplex PCR amplified TCR CDR3 regions from genomic DNA. For each cell subset, the extracted genomic DNA was distributed evenly across all wells of several immunoSEQ 96-well plates, and each plate served as one replicate. For sorted subsets, each replicate PCR was loaded with roughly 0.2 ug genomic DNA, equivalent to roughly 30,000 T cell genomes. The purified libraries were quantified using a Qubit 3.0 fluorometer, sized with a Bioanalyzer 2100, and then quantified again using the KAPA Library Quantification kit. A separate single-read 150-cycle Illumina NextSeq 550 flow cell was used to sequence each immunoSEQ 96-well plate. The published analysis was carried out like this. Because the immunoSEQ output held only junctional sequences and lacked quality scores, the filtering could not match the filtering applied to full-length reads. To assign V/J genes and CDR3, sequences were annotated against IMGT germline references using PyIR, a Python wrapper for IgBLAST v1.9. Reads were filtered out if the reads had weak V/J assignments (E-value above 1e-6), no CDR3, stop codons, out-of-frame junctions, or ambiguous translated residues. V3J clonotypes were defined as sequences sharing an identical inferred V gene, J gene, and CDR3 amino acid sequence. The percentage overlap between two repertoires was calculated by dividing the number of shared unique clonotypes by the size of the smaller repertoire. Three approaches were used to assess repertoire richness: RTK rarefaction, the Chao1 estimator, and Recon v2.1 estimates of unobserved clonotypes. Generation probabilities for all TCRbeta clonotypes obtained by the gDNA method from a handful of donors were computed using OLGA. TCRdb carries this immuneACCESS record with in-frame sequences only. Its versions omit some clonotypes, under half of them owing to an unresolved V gene in the studies checked, with the rest unexplained. D and trimming were read from the DNA, whereas the V and J calls and clone size are those reported in that table. Across this sample there are hundreds of thousands of clones, with roughly 98% seen only once. The ten largest account for 0.25% to 0.35% of the sample.

Relative to germline, V is 5 bases shorter and J is 0 bases shorter, with 8 bases between their ends. The germline V gene supplies CDR1 WSHSY and CDR2 SAAADI. Inclusive of the bounding cysteine and phenylalanine, the CDR3 is 13 residues long. The kept DNA is CDR3 alone, 39 bases in frame from the first base. For the CD8 naive samples, CD45RO-negative cells were positively selected for CCR7, yielding a CD45RA+CCR7+ population from which TemRA cells were excluded. The donors were healthy, HIV-negative adults who had no recently reported acute infections or vaccinations. Every donor was a Caucasian adult living in Nashville, Tennessee, USA. Blood was collected by leukapheresis, and PBMCs were isolated by Ficoll-Histopaque density gradient centrifugation and then cryopreserved in liquid nitrogen vapor phase. Analytical flow cytometry was used to check the purity and quantity of each magnetically sorted T cell population. Each sorted fraction had its genomic DNA isolated and then quantified by UV absorbance on a Nanodrop 2000c.

Sequencing was carried out using naive CD8+ T cells sorted from blood. What the cell subset or site label conveys for this sample: CD45RA+CCR7+. The receptor chain draws on TRBV10-2 and TRBJ2-7, with a tentative D gene TRBD1 over 5 matching bases. The clonotype was recovered from a man aged 25-40 years in good health. In nucleotide form, the sequence is TGCGCCAGCAGTTTTGACAGCTCCTACGAGCAGTACTTC. This encodes CASSFDSSYEQYF.